Listed here is a single T cell receptor (beta chain). The data were produced by immunoSEQ multiplex PCR, yet TCRdb's version contains in-frame clones alone and is incomplete. The sample consists of around 94,000 clones, around 81% of them appearing once. The data were taken from a study of blood T cell repertoires in COVID-19. Study details: Acute and convalescent COVID-19 samples came from the United States, Italy and Spain.

Germline CDR1 SGHDT, CDR2 YYEEEE. V was shortened by 4 bases and J by 0 bases, with 11 bases between the two germline ends. The CDR3 length is 16 residues. The sequencing input was peripheral blood. The chain employs TRBV5-6 and TRBJ1-6; D not resolved. The origin of this receptor is a man between 60 and 70 years old with acute or convalescent COVID-19. DNA of the CDR3: TGTGCCAGCAGCCGTCTACAGAACTCCTATAATTCACCCCTCCACTTT. It encodes CASSRLQNSYNSPLHF.